The clone carrying this T cell receptor (beta chain) was seen once. The antigen is undetermined. These data originate in a study of T cell responses to AZD1222 COVID-19 vaccine. Study observations and caveats: Compared with day 0, the breadth and depth of the Spike-specific TCR repertoire rose significantly after two doses of AZD1222. None of the repertoires were sampled until the peak T cell response had passed.

Produced via immunoSEQ multiplex PCR; TCRdb's table is partial and in-frame only. The sample includes around 120,000 clones, around 93% of them seen just once. The CDR3 totals 15 residues. With 0 bases removed from V and 1 base from J, the gap between germline ends came to 9 bases. The rearrangement joins TRBV23-1 to TRBJ1-1; no reliable D call. TRBV23-1 falls under the ORF class, with uncertain function. The TCR comes from an adult in good health. The sequenced sample was peripheral blood, obtained on day 0 of AZD1222 vaccination. CDR3 coding DNA: TGCGCCAGCAGTCAATCGGGGTCGGGGAACACTGAAGCTTTCTTT. This translates into CASSQSGSGNTEAFF.